Given below is one T cell receptor beta chain in context. Its antigen is not identified. This sample was taken from a study of OX40 agonist ivuxolimab in advanced cancers. Study results and caveats: The mean number of expanded clones was higher in CD8+ T cells than in CD4+. Not determined was the antigen specificity of the expanded peripheral T cells.

The table came from immunoSEQ multiplex PCR; TCRdb's copy has only in-frame clones and leaves some out. Of around 82,000 clones listed, roughly 89% are singletons. The CDR3 is made up of 16 amino acids. Trimming shortened V by 7 bases and J by 4 bases, and 23 bases separated the two germline ends. Germline lookup yields CDR1 LNHDA and CDR2 SQIVND (reference sequence). The TCR sequence derives from an adult with an advanced solid tumor such as melanoma, head and neck, liver or kidney cancer. Sequencing used CD4+ or CD8+ T cells sorted from blood, obtained in a trial of the OX40 agonist ivuxolimab. This chain links TRBV19 with TRBJ2-7; D might be TRBD2 (7 bases). CDR3 nucleotide sequence: TGTGCCAGTACTCCCAATGGGGGGGGGCTAGGGTACGAGCAGTACTTC. As protein: CASTPNGGGLGYEQYF.